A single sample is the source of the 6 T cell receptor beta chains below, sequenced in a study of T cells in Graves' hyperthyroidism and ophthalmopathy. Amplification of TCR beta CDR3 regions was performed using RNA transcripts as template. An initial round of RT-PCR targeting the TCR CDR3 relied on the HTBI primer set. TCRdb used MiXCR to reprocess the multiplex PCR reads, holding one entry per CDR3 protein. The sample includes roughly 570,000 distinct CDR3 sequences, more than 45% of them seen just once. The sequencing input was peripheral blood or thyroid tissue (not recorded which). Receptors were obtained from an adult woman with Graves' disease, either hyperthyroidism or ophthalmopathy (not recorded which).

CDR3 region: CASKIPGQGGTEAFF. CDR3 nucleotide sequence: TGCGCCAGCAAGATCCCGGGACAGGGGGGAACTGAAGCTTTCTTT. The chain couples TRBV10-2 to TRBJ1-1; TRBD1 matches 11 bases. In germline, CDR1 is WSHSY, CDR2 SAAADI. Unmatched junction bases numbered 9, after V lost 7 bases and J lost 5 bases. The CDR3 has 15 amino acids.

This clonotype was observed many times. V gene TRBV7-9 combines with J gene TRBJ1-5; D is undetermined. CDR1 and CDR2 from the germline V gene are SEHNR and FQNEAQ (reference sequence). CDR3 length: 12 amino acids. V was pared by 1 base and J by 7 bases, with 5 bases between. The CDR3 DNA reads TGTGCCAGCAGCTTAGGACCCCAGCCCCAGCATTTT. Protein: CASSLGPQPQHF.

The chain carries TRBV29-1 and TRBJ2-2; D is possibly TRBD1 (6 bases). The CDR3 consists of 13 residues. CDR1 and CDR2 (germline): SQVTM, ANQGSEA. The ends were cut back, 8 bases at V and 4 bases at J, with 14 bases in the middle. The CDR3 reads CSQDRPTTGELFF. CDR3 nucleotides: TGCAGCCAGGACAGACCGACCACCGGGGAGCTGTTTTTT.

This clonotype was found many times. DNA of the CDR3: TGTGCCATCAGTGCAGACACGGACAGGGCGGGTCAGCCCCAGCATTTT. Its protein product is CAISADTDRAGQPQHF. This chain connects TRBV10-3 to TRBJ1-5; 8 bases agree with TRBD1. In germline, CDR1 is ENHRY, CDR2 SYGVKD. CDR3 length: 16 amino acids. The J segment lost 6 bases and the V segment lost 4 bases, leaving 11 bases of the junction unmatched.

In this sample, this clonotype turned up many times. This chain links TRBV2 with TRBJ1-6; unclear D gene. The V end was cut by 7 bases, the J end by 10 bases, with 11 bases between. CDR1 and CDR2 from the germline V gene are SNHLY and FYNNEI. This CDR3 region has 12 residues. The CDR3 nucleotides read TGTGCCAGCACCCCTGGAGACTCACCCCTCCACTTT. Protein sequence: CASTPGDSPLHF.

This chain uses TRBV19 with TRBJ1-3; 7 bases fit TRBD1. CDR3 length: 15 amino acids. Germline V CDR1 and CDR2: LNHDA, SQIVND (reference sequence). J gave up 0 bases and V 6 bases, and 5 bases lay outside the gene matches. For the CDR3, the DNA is TGTGCCAGTAGGACGACAGGGAGCTCTGGAAACACCATATATTTT. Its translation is CASRTTGSSGNTIYF.